The rows below give T cell receptor beta chains drawn from one sample of a study of response to subunit inactivated influenza vaccine. A single record per CDR3 protein comes from TCRdb applying MiXCR to the RT-PCR reads. The sample lists hundreds of thousands of distinct CDR3 sequences, more than 15% occurring once. Sequenced material: CD4+ T cells sorted from PBMCs, taken less than 30 months after vaccination. Receptors were obtained from a man aged 45-69 years who received an inactivated influenza vaccine. Both conserved end residues are part of each CDR3. The order of the fields is CDR3 length, clone size, J gene, D gene, V gene, CDR3 DNA, CDR3 protein. D genes are given only for firm matches. Some rows mark clone size as missing; the rest say once, few, many or name a class of expanded clone.

length: 18
size: -
J: TRBJ2-5
D: -
V: TRBV4-2
DNA: TGTGCCAGCAGCCGCCCCCGGAGTACGGGTTCTATCTATGAGGCCCAGTACTTC
CDR3: CASSRPRSTGSIYEAQYF

length: 15
size: -
J: TRBJ1-4
D: -
V: TRBV28
DNA: TGTGCCAGCAGTTTACTCAAGGGTGGGCGTGAAAAACTGTTTTTT
CDR3: CASSLLKGGREKLFF

length: 15
size: -
J: TRBJ2-4
D: TRBD2
V: TRBV20-1
DNA: TGCAGTGCCAGAGTTACGGGGGGGCGGGAAAACATTCAGTACTTC
CDR3: CSARVTGGRENIQYF

length: 15
size: many
J: TRBJ1-1
D: -
V: TRBV5-1
DNA: TGCGCCAGCAGCTCCGGGACACGCATGAACACTGAAGCTTTCTTT
CDR3: CASSSGTRMNTEAFF

length: 15
size: -
J: TRBJ2-2
D: TRBD1
V: TRBV6-2/TRBV6-3
DNA: TGTGCCAGCAGAGGGACAGCGTCGAACACCGGGGAGCTGTTTTTT
CDR3: CASRGTASNTGELFF

length: 12
size: -
J: TRBJ1-3
D: -
V: TRBV3-1
DNA: TGTGCCAGCAACCAGGGTCGAAACACCATATATTTT
CDR3: CASNQGRNTIYF

length: 14
size: -
J: TRBJ1-1
D: -
V: TRBV12-3/TRBV12-4
DNA: TGTGCCAGCAGTTTAGCGCATTGGCACACTGAAGCTTTCTTT
CDR3: CASSLAHWHTEAFF

length: 12
size: -
J: TRBJ1-5
D: -
V: TRBV28
DNA: TGTGCCAGCAGTTTGGTGACTCAGCCCCAGCATTTT
CDR3: CASSLVTQPQHF

length: 16
size: many
J: TRBJ2-3
D: TRBD2
V: TRBV20-1
DNA: TGCAGTTTCGTGGGAGGGTCCGGGTCTAGCACAGATACGCAGTATTTT
CDR3: CSFVGGSGSSTDTQYF

length: 15
size: -
J: TRBJ2-1
D: TRBD1
V: TRBV15
DNA: TGTGCCACCAGCAGCAGGACAGGGGGCTACAATGAGCAGTTCTTC
CDR3: CATSSRTGGYNEQFF